This is a list of T cell receptor beta chains from one sample in a study of T cell responses to AZD1222 COVID-19 vaccine. The assay was immunoSEQ multiplex PCR, and TCRdb's table has in-frame clones only and misses some. Of tens of thousands of clones in the sample, roughly three quarters are singletons; the top ten hold 20% to 25%. The sample consisted of peripheral blood, taken on day 0 of MenACWY control vaccination. The origin of the receptors is an adult in good health. Both conserved end residues are part of each CDR3. A D gene is named only where the DNA matches it firmly. Only some rows state a clone size, as once, few, many or a class for expanded clones.

size: .; D: .; V: TRBV9; J: TRBJ2-7; DNA: TGTGCCAGCAGCGTATTAGGCAGGGACAACGAGCAGTACTTC; CDR3: CASSVLGRDNEQYF
size: few; D: TRBD2; V: TRBV11-3; J: TRBJ2-1; DNA: TGTGCCAGCAGCTATCAAGCGGGGGGGTACAATGAGCAGTTCTTC; CDR3: CASSYQAGGYNEQFF
size: .; D: .; V: TRBV28; J: TRBJ2-7; DNA: TGTGCCAGCAGTTTCGGGTTCCAGACGTTCCACTTC; CDR3: CASSFGFQTFHF
size: .; D: TRBD1; V: TRBV12-3/TRBV12-4; J: TRBJ1-2; DNA: TGTGCCAGCAGCCTACAGGGGAACTATGGCTACACCTTC; CDR3: CASSLQGNYGYTF
size: .; D: .; V: TRBV7-2; J: TRBJ1-2; DNA: TGTGCCAGCAGCCCCGCCGGGAGGGGCTACACCTTC; CDR3: CASSPAGRGYTF
size: .; D: TRBD1; V: TRBV29-1; J: TRBJ2-7; DNA: TGCAGCGTGGGGGACAGGGGGAATTACGAGCAGTACTTC; CDR3: CSVGDRGNYEQYF
size: .; D: .; V: TRBV13; J: TRBJ1-2; DNA: TGTGCCAGCAGCACACCGACCGGGGATCTGGGCGGCTACACCTTC; CDR3: CASSTPTGDLGGYTF
size: .; D: .; V: TRBV25-1; J: TRBJ1-1; DNA: TGTGCCAGCAGGGCCCCCGGCGGCAGTATGAACACTGAAGCTTTCTTT; CDR3: CASRAPGGSMNTEAFF
size: few; D: TRBD2; V: TRBV7-9; J: TRBJ2-3; DNA: TGTGCCAGCAGCCACCCGCGGACTAGCGGGGAGGGCACAGATACGCAGTATTTT; CDR3: CASSHPRTSGEGTDTQYF
size: .; D: .; V: TRBV9; J: TRBJ1-5; DNA: TGTGCCAGCAGCGTAGGTTTTGATCAGCCCCAGCATTTT; CDR3: CASSVGFDQPQHF
size: .; D: .; V: TRBV20-1; J: TRBJ1-5; DNA: TGCAGTGCTAGTTGGGGCAGGGTTGATCAGCCCCAGCATTTT; CDR3: CSASWGRVDQPQHF
size: .; D: TRBD1; V: TRBV4-1; J: TRBJ1-4; DNA: TGCGCCAGCAGCCAAGGGGCTTGGACAGGCTATGAAAAACTGTTTTTT; CDR3: CASSQGAWTGYEKLFF
size: medium-sized; D: TRBD2; V: TRBV6-4; J: TRBJ2-1; DNA: TGTGCCAGCAGTGAACTAGCGGGCTCCTACAATGAGCAGTTCTTC; CDR3: CASSELAGSYNEQFF
size: .; D: .; V: TRBV5-5; J: TRBJ1-5; DNA: TGTGCCAGCAGCTTGGAACAGGGACGGTTTGAGCCCCAGCATTTT; CDR3: CASSLEQGRFEPQHF
size: once; D: TRBD1; V: TRBV28; J: TRBJ1-2; DNA: TGTGCCAGCAGTTTTGGCAGGGGGAAAGGCTACACCTTC; CDR3: CASSFGRGKGYTF
size: .; D: .; V: TRBV4-2; J: TRBJ2-1; DNA: TGTGCCAGCAGCCAAGAAGCGGCGGATGAGCAGTTCTTC; CDR3: CASSQEAADEQFF
size: .; D: .; V: TRBV9; J: TRBJ2-7; DNA: TGTGCCAGCAGCGTAGATGCTAGCGCCTACGAGCAGTACTTC; CDR3: CASSVDASAYEQYF
size: .; D: .; V: TRBV27; J: TRBJ2-7; DNA: TGTGCCAGCAGCCCAGGGGGGATGTCGTCCTACGAGCAGTACTTC; CDR3: CASSPGGMSSYEQYF
size: .; D: .; V: TRBV19; J: TRBJ1-5; DNA: TGTGCCAGTAGGAAACAGGACCATAGCAATCAGCCCCAGCATTTT; CDR3: CASRKQDHSNQPQHF
size: .; D: .; V: TRBV6-1; J: TRBJ2-3; DNA: TGTGCCAGCAGTGAATCGCGCGGGCCCGAGCGCACAGATACGCAGTATTTT; CDR3: CASSESRGPERTDTQYF